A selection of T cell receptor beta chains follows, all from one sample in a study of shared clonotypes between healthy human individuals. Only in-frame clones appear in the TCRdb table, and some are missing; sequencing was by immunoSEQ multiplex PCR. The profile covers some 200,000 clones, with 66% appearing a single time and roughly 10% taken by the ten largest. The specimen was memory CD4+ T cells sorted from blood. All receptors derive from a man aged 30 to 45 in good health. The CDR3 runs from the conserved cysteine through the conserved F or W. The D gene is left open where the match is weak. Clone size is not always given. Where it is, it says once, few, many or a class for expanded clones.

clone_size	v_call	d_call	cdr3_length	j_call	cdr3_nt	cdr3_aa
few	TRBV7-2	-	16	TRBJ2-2	TGTGCCAGCAGCTTAGAGTGGGGGACACCCACCGGGGAGCTGTTTTTT	CASSLEWGTPTGELFF
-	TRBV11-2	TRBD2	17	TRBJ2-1	TGTGCCAGCAGCTTAGGCCTACTAGCGGGAGGGCCAGATGAGCAGTTCTTC	CASSLGLLAGGPDEQFF
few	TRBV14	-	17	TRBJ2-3	TGTGCCAGCAGCCAAGAGTCGCTCGGGGCCGGCACAGATACGCAGTATTTT	CASSQESLGAGTDTQYF
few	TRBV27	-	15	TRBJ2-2	TGTGCCAGCAGTTTATCTGTAATAAACACCGGGGAGCTGTTTTTT	CASSLSVINTGELFF
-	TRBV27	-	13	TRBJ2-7	TGTGCCAGCAGTTTTTCGGGCTCCTACGAGCAGTACTTC	CASSFSGSYEQYF
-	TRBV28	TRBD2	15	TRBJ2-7	TGTGCCAGCACCTTAACTAGCGGGGGAACCTACGAGCAGTACTTC	CASTLTSGGTYEQYF
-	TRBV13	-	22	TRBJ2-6	TGTGCCAGCAGCTTTCCGTTTAATTCGGGGGGACAGGCGAGCTCTGGGGCCAACGTCCTGACTTTC	CASSFPFNSGGQASSGANVLTF
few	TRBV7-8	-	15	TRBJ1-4	TGTGCCAGCAGCTACCAAGGGACACGATTTGAAAAACTGTTTTTT	CASSYQGTRFEKLFF
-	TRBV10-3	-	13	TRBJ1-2	TGTGCCATCAGTGAAGGGGCGAGGAATGGCTACACCTTC	CAISEGARNGYTF
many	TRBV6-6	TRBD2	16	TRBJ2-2	TGTGCCAGCAGTTACCTGTCTAGCGGGGAGGGCGGGGAGCTGTTTTTT	CASSYLSSGEGGELFF
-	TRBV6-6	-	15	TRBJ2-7	TGTGCCAGCAGTTCCCCGACTCTTAGCTCCTACGAGCAGTACTTC	CASSSPTLSSYEQYF
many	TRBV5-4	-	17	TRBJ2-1	TGTGCCAGCAGCTTGTCCGGAGGACTCGGAACCTACAATGAGCAGTTCTTC	CASSLSGGLGTYNEQFF
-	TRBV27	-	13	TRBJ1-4	TGTGCCAGCAGTTTACGGGGATTTGAAAAACTGTTTTTT	CASSLRGFEKLFF
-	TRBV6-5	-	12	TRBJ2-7	TGTGCCAGCAGTGAACCCATCTACGAGCAGTACTTC	CASSEPIYEQYF
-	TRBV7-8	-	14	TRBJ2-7	TGTGCCAGCAGCTTAGTACCAGGGGAGGCCGAGCAGTACTTC	CASSLVPGEAEQYF
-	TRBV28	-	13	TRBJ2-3	TGTGCCAGCAGCACGACTCCCACAGATACGCAGTATTTT	CASSTTPTDTQYF
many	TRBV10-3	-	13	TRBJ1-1	TGTGCCGCGGGCCGAACAGTAAACACTGAAGCTTTCTTT	CAAGRTVNTEAFF
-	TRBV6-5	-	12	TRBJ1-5	TGTGCCAGCAGTAGAAGCAATCAGCCCCAGCATTTT	CASSRSNQPQHF
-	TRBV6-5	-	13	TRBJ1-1	TGTGCCAGCAGTTACTCAAGGAACACTGAAGCTTTCTTT	CASSYSRNTEAFF
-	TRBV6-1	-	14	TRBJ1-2	TGTGCCAGCTCTTCGATACAGGGTGAAGAGGGCTACACCTTC	CASSSIQGEEGYTF
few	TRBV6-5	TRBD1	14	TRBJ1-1	TGTGCCAGCAGTTACTTTACACAGGGGGCAAGGGCTTTCTTT	CASSYFTQGARAFF
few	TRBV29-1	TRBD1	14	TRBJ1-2	TGCAGCGTGGAGGGACAGGGCCACGACAGAGGCTACACCTTC	CSVEGQGHDRGYTF
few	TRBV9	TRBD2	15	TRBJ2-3	TGTGCCAGCAGCCCCGTCGCGGGGGGCACAGATACGCAGTATTTT	CASSPVAGGTDTQYF
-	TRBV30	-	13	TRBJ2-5	TGTGCCTGGAGTGAGAGAGGGCCCCAGACCCAGTACTTC	CAWSERGPQTQYF
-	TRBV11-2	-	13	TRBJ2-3	TGTGCCAGCAGCTCGGGGCCCGTGGATACGCAGTATTTT	CASSSGPVDTQYF
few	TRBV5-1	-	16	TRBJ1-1	TGCGCCAGCAGCTTGGCTATCGGTAGTATGAACACTGAAGCTTTCTTT	CASSLAIGSMNTEAFF
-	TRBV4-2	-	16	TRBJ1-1	TGTGCCAGCAGCCGGACGGGGAGGGATCTCGGCACTGAAGCTTTCTTT	CASSRTGRDLGTEAFF
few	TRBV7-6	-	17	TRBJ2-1	TGTGCCAGCAGCTTAGGGGGCCAAGGGAGGTCCTACAATGAGCAGTTCTTC	CASSLGGQGRSYNEQFF
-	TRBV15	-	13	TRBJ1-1	TGTGCCACCAGCAGGGCAAGGATTCCTGAAGCTTTCTTT	CATSRARIPEAFF
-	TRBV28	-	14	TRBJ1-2	TGTGCCAGCACCCCAAATACCGGAGGAGATGGCTACACCTTC	CASTPNTGGDGYTF
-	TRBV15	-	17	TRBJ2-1	TGTGCCACCAGCAGAGATCCCGGAGGGCCAGATTACAATGAGCAGTTCTTC	CATSRDPGGPDYNEQFF
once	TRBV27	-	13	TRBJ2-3	TGTGCCAGCAGTTTATCGAGGGGAGATACGCAGTATTTT	CASSLSRGDTQYF
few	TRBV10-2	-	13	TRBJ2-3	TGCGCCAGCAGACTAGACGGTGCAGATACGCAGTATTTT	CASRLDGADTQYF
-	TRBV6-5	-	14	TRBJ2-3	TGTGCCAGCAGTTACTCCAGGGTGGGAGATACGCAGTATTTT	CASSYSRVGDTQYF
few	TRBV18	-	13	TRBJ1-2	TGTGCCAGCTCACCAGGGATTAACTATGGCTACACCTTC	CASSPGINYGYTF
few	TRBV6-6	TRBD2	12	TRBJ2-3	TGTGCCACTAGCGGGCAAACAGATACGCAGTATTTT	CATSGQTDTQYF
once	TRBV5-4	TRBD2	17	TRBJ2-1	TGTGCCAGCAGCTTGGAATTAGCGGGAACAGTGGGGGATGAGCAGTTCTTC	CASSLELAGTVGDEQFF
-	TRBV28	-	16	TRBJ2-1	TGTGCCAGCAGTACCTATCTAGCGTCGAATTACAATGAGCAGTTCTTC	CASSTYLASNYNEQFF
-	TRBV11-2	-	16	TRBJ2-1	TGTGCCAGCAGCTTCGGAGGCACGAGGACCTACAATGAGCAGTTCTTC	CASSFGGTRTYNEQFF
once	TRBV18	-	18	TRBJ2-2	TGTGCCAGCTCACTTCTCAGAGGCAGGGGAAGGGACACCGGGGAGCTGTTTTTT	CASSLLRGRGRDTGELFF
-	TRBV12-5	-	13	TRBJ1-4	TGTGCTAGTGGTTTGGCGTGGAATGAAAAACTGTTTTTT	CASGLAWNEKLFF
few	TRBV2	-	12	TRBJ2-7	TGTGCCAGCAGTTTGGAGAGATACGAGCAGTACTTC	CASSLERYEQYF
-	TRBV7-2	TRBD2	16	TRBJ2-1	TGTGCCAGCAGCTTAGTGGGACTAGCGGGAGCCAATGAGCAGTTCTTC	CASSLVGLAGANEQFF
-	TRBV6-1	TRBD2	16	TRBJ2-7	TGTGCCAGCAGTGGCGTTCGACTAGCGGGTAGCTACGAGCAGTACTTC	CASSGVRLAGSYEQYF
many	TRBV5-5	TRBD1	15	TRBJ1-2	TGTGCCAGCAGCTCCGGGACAGGTATCCTGGCTGGCTACACCTTC	CASSSGTGILAGYTF
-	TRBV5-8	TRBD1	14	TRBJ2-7	TGTGCCAGCAGGGACAGGTCGAGCACCTACGAGCAGTACTTC	CASRDRSSTYEQYF
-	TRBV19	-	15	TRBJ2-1	TGTGCCAGTACCCCCGACAGGTCCTCCTACAATGAGCAGTTCTTC	CASTPDRSSYNEQFF
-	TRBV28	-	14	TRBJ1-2	TGTGCCAGCAGTTTGCCCAACTGGGGGAATGGCTACACCTTC	CASSLPNWGNGYTF
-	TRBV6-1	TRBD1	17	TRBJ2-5	TGTGCCAGCAGTGAAGTAGGGACAGGGGGGTACCAAGAGACCCAGTACTTC	CASSEVGTGGYQETQYF
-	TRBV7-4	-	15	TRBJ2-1	TGTGCCAGCAGCTTAATCGGGAGCTGCTACAATGAGCAGTTCTTC	CASSLIGSCYNEQFF
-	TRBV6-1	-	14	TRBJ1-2	TGTGCCAGCAGAGGGGACGTCGCCAACTATGGCTACACCTTC	CASRGDVANYGYTF
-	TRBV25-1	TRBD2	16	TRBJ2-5	TGTGCCAGCAGTGATGCCACTAGCGGCTCAAGAGGGAGCCAGTACTTC	CASSDATSGSRGSQYF
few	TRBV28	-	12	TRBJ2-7	TGTGCCAGCAGTGACTCGAGCTACTGGCAGTACTTC	CASSDSSYWQYF
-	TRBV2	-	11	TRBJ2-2	TGTGCCAGCACCGAGCGTGGGGAGCTGTTTTTT	CASTERGELFF